The next 32 T cell receptor beta chains were all read from a single sample in a study of T-cell reconstitution after alpha-beta-depleted transplantation in children. TCRbeta library preparation incorporated unique molecular identifiers. From the PCR reads, TCRdb called clonotypes with MiXCR, one entry per CDR3 protein. The table has hundreds of thousands of distinct CDR3 sequences, around 17% seen once. The sample consisted of PBMCs from the stem cell graft donor, taken from the stem cell graft. The receptor set was obtained from a human donor who donated a stem cell graft to a child with acute myeloid leukemia.

This clonotype came up a few times. The chain combines TRBV6-1 with TRBJ1-4, with no clear D. The germline V gene encodes CDR1 MNHNS and CDR2 SASEGT. Trimming removed 0 bases at V and 4 bases at J, with 9 bases between. This CDR3 contains 15 residues. CDR3 in DNA: TGTGCCAGCAGTGAAGCGGGAGGGATTAATGAAAAACTGTTTTTT. Translation: CASSEAGGINEKLFF.

This chain connects TRBV11-3 to TRBJ1-6, with D perhaps TRBD1 (5 bases). V gave up 11 bases and J gave up 11 bases, with 19 bases separating them. Germline V gives CDR1 SGHNT, CDR2 YENEEA. CDR3 length: 13 amino acids. The CDR3 DNA follows: TGTGCCTCCGGACTGCGGGACTTGACACCCCTCCACTTT. This sequence encodes CASGLRDLTPLHF.

In its sample, this clonotype was seen many times. The chain is built from TRBV5-6 and TRBJ2-1; D is possibly TRBD1 or TRBD2 (5 bases each). The germline gives CDR1 SGHDT, CDR2 YYEEEE. This CDR3 region has 15 residues. Trimming took off 4 bases at V and 4 bases at J, with 15 bases between the two ends. For the CDR3, the DNA is TGTGCCAGCAGCCATGATATGGGACCTTACAATGAGCAGTTCTTC. Translating it yields CASSHDMGPYNEQFF.

This clonotype was recorded at least ten times. This CDR3 reads CSARPRDGRYGYTF. The CDR3 nucleotides read TGCAGTGCTAGACCCCGGGACGGCCGCTATGGCTACACCTTC. J is TRBJ1-2 and V is TRBV20-1; the D gene is possibly TRBD1 (5 bases). The length of the CDR3 is 14 residues. The V gene lost 2 bases and the J gene lost 4 bases, with 14 bases spanning the gap. Germline V gene data show CDR1 as DFQATT and CDR2 as SNEGSKA (reference sequence).

The V call is TRBV7-9, the J call TRBJ1-1; D ambiguous. V dropped 5 bases and J dropped 1 base, with 14 bases sitting between them. The germline CDR1 and CDR2 sequences are SEHNR and FQNEAQ (reference sequence). The CDR3 sequence is 15 residues long. The CDR3 region has the DNA TGTGCCAGCAGCCCCCTCGCCCCAGAGAACACTGAAGCTTTCTTT. This translates into CASSPLAPENTEAFF.

This clonotype turned up a few times. The rearrangement links TRBV20-1 to TRBJ2-2; D may match TRBD1 or TRBD2 (5 bases each). V was pared by 0 bases and J by 4 bases, with 15 bases between. The CDR3 loop spans 16 amino acids. Germline loops: CDR1 DFQATT, CDR2 SNEGSKA (reference sequence). The CDR3 coding sequence is TGCAGTGCTAGAGAGGGTGGGGGAAGGGGCACCGGGGAGCTGTTTTTT. It encodes CSAREGGGRGTGELFF.

There are many counts of this clonotype. The rearrangement joins TRBV12-3 or TRBV12-4 to TRBJ1-6; the match to TRBD1 covers 8 bases. This CDR3 region has 14 residues. With V trimmed by 4 bases and J by 7 bases, 3 bases remained unmatched. The CDR3 coding sequence is TGTGCCAGCAGTTCGACAGGGGAAAATTCACCCCTCCACTTT. Encoded protein: CASSSTGENSPLHF.

The CDR3 DNA reads as TGCAGTGCTTCTTCGGACAGGGGCCCTGAAGCTTTCTTT. This sequence encodes CSASSDRGPEAFF. The chain links TRBV20-1 to TRBJ1-1; 9 nucleotides align to TRBD1. CDR1 is DFQATT and CDR2 is SNEGSKA in the germline V gene (reference sequence). The CDR3 runs 13 residues. J lost 6 bases, V lost 5 bases, and 7 bases had no gene match.

Worth noting for this clonotype: A much larger clone sits a single nucleotide away, making a read error possible. The V gene is TRBV29-1, the J gene TRBJ2-1; 11 nucleotides match TRBD1. The trim removed 6 bases at V and 8 bases at J, leaving 12 bases unmatched. Germline V CDR1 and CDR2: SQVTM, ANQGSEA. The CDR3 consists of 15 residues. CDR3 bases: TGCAGCGTCCCTAGGGGACAGGGGGTATTCTATGAGCAGTTCTTC. This codes for CSVPRGQGVFYEQFF.

The chain employs TRBV7-6 and TRBJ2-3; a possible D gene is TRBD2 (6 bases). The CDR3 runs 17 residues. V lost 1 base and J lost 1, with 15 bases in between. Germline CDR1 reads SGHVS; CDR2 reads FNYEAQ. CDR3 loop: CASSLGGAGTRTDTQYF. The CDR3 nucleotides are TGTGCCAGCAGCTTAGGCGGGGCAGGGACTCGCACAGATACGCAGTATTTT.

Only a few counts were recorded for this clonotype. The V call is TRBV20-1, the J call TRBJ2-5; D is possibly TRBD2 (5 bases). The CDR3 is 16 amino acids. Germline V gives CDR1 DFQATT, CDR2 SNEGSKA (reference sequence). The ends were cut back, 4 bases at V and 2 bases at J, with 20 bases in the middle. This CDR3 reads CSATKDGGVGQETQYF. CDR3 nucleotides: TGCAGTGCTACCAAGGACGGAGGAGTAGGACAAGAGACCCAGTACTTC.

In DNA, the CDR3 is TGTGCCAGCAGCTTGCGGCAGGGGGCCCTTAGGAACACCGGGGAGCTGTTTTTT. The encoded protein is CASSLRQGALRNTGELFF. The rearrangement uses TRBV5-6 and TRBJ2-2; 8 nucleotides match TRBD1. The junction had 9 bases not matched to a gene; V was cut back by 1 base and J by 1 base. CDR3 size: 18 residues. The germline V gene encodes CDR1 SGHDT and CDR2 YYEEEE.

The chain uses TRBV7-9 and TRBJ1-1, with D tentatively TRBD1 (6 bases). Trimming removed 5 bases at V and 5 bases at J, with 15 bases between. This CDR3 contains 14 residues. Germline CDR1 and CDR2: SEHNR and FQNEAQ (reference sequence). The DNA of the CDR3 is TGTGCCAGCAGCCCCAAGGACAGTAGAACTGAAGCTTTCTTT. Protein: CASSPKDSRTEAFF. Supplemented by reference TRBV7-9 and TRBJ1-1, the full variable domain reads DTGVSQNPRHKITKRGQNVTFRCDPISEHNRLYWYRQTLGQGPEFLTYFQNEAQLEKSRLLSDRFSAERPKGSFSTLEIQRTEQGDSAMYLCASSPKDSRTEAFFGQGTRLTVV.

Only a few counts were recorded for this clonotype. The rearrangement joins TRBV28 to TRBJ1-1; D is unresolved. The germline V gene encodes CDR1 MDHEN and CDR2 SYDVKM. V was shortened by 8 bases and J by 5 bases, with 15 bases between the two germline ends. The CDR3 runs 13 residues. The CDR3 coding sequence is TGTGCCAGCTCGGACGGGCAGACAACTGAAGCTTTCTTT. Encoded protein: CASSDGQTTEAFF. Complete variable domain (other parts from reference TRBV28 and TRBJ1-1): DVKVTQSSRYLVKRTGEKVFLECVQDMDHENMFWYRQDPGLGLRLIYFSYDVKMKEKGDIPEGYSVSREKKERFSLILESASTNQTSMYLCASSDGQTTEAFFGQGTRLTVV.

This clonotype was observed at least ten times. This chain joins TRBV29-1 and TRBJ1-4; 8 nucleotides line up with TRBD1. The CDR3 covers 13 residues. Germline V gene sequence: CDR1 SQVTM, CDR2 ANQGSEA. Losses at the gene ends were 6 bases for V and 8 bases for J; bases not matched to a gene: 8. The CDR3 DNA follows: TGCAGCGTAGCCTGGACAGGGCAAGAAAAACTGTTTTTT. This sequence encodes CSVAWTGQEKLFF.

This CDR3 reads CASSQEGVAGELFF. The CDR3 DNA follows: TGCGCCAGCAGCCAAGAGGGCGTTGCCGGGGAGCTGTTTTTT. The rearrangement uses TRBV4-3 and TRBJ2-2; D remains unclear. Germline V gene sequence: CDR1 LGHNA, CDR2 YSLEER. This CDR3 contains 14 residues. The V gene lost 0 bases and the J gene lost 6 bases, with 8 bases spanning the gap.

This chain joins TRBV30 and TRBJ2-3, with 9 nucleotides matching TRBD2. Per the germline V gene, CDR1 is GTSNPN and CDR2 is SVGIG (reference sequence). The CDR3 has 15 residues. The V and J ends lost 1 base and 2 bases, in that order; junction bases with no gene match: 4. CDR3 in DNA: TGTGCCTGGAGTGATTTAGCGGGGGTCACAGATACGCAGTATTTT. This encodes CAWSDLAGVTDTQYF.

The chain couples TRBV13 to TRBJ1-4; 7 bases fit TRBD1. The CDR3 has 15 residues. Germline lookup yields CDR1 PRHDT and CDR2 FYEKMQ (reference sequence). V shed 4 bases, J shed 8 bases, and the junction held 10 bases outside the gene matches. This CDR3 reads CASSWTRQGREKLFF. The CDR3 nucleotides are TGTGCCAGCAGCTGGACCCGACAGGGTAGGGAAAAACTGTTTTTT. The full variable domain, in which reference TRBV13 and TRBJ1-4 provide the parts outside the CDR3, is AAGVIQSPRHLIKEKRETATLKCYPIPRHDTVYWYQQGPGQDPQFLISFYEKMQSDKGSIPDRFSAQQFSDYHSELNMSSLELGDSALYFCASSWTRQGREKLFFGSGTQLSVL.

The genes are TRBV6-5 and TRBJ1-2; no definite D call. In germline, CDR1 is MNHEY, CDR2 SVGAGI. CDR3 length: 13 amino acids. Trimming took off 2 bases at V and 8 bases at J, with 12 bases between the two ends. CDR3 protein: CASSYDGVRGYTF. The CDR3 nucleotides read TGTGCCAGCAGTTACGATGGGGTTCGGGGCTACACCTTC.

CDR3 nucleotide sequence: TGTGCCACCAGCAGCCCCCGGACCGCCTTCGGGGAGCTGTTTTTT. This codes for CATSSPRTAFGELFF. The V gene is TRBV15, the J gene TRBJ2-2; D remains ambiguous. In germline, CDR1 is LNHNV, CDR2 YYDKDF (reference sequence). This CDR3 has 15 residues. V was clipped by 3 bases and J by 7 bases, with 15 bases between them. The full variable domain, completed using reference TRBV15 and TRBJ2-2, is DAMVIQNPRYQVTQFGKPVTLSCSQTLNHNVMYWYQQKSSQAPKLLFHYYDKDFNNEADTPDNFQSRRPNTSFCFLDIRSPGLGDTAMYLCATSSPRTAFGELFFGEGSRLTVL.

This clonotype occurred many times. This chain links TRBV20-1 with TRBJ2-5; the match to TRBD2 covers 10 bases. V lost 1 base, J lost 4 bases, and 9 bases stayed unmatched. This CDR3 has 16 amino acids. The germline CDR1 and CDR2 sequences are DFQATT and SNEGSKA (reference sequence). Here the CDR3 reads CSARGTSGPRGETQYF. CDR3 nucleotides: TGCAGTGCTAGAGGGACTAGCGGACCCAGGGGAGAGACCCAGTACTTC.

This clonotype was picked up many times. The CDR3 region is CSVAPILGTEAFF. Written as DNA, the CDR3 is TGCAGCGTTGCCCCGATTTTAGGCACTGAAGCTTTCTTT. The V gene is TRBV29-1, the J gene TRBJ1-1; D is uncertain. The ends were cut back, 4 bases at V and 4 bases at J, with 13 bases in the middle. Germline V CDR1 and CDR2: SQVTM, ANQGSEA. The CDR3 covers 13 residues.

This clonotype was seen a few times. This chain joins TRBV7-9 and TRBJ2-3, with TRBD1 as a possible D gene (5 bases). The CDR3 extends over 13 amino acids. Between the trimmed V and J ends, which lost 8 bases and 4 bases, there was a span of 13 bases. Germline V lookup: CDR1 SEHNR, CDR2 FQNEAQ (reference sequence). The CDR3 here is CASQTWGPDTQYF. CDR3 DNA sequence: TGTGCCAGCCAGACGTGGGGCCCAGATACGCAGTATTTT. Drawing the rest from reference TRBV7-9 and TRBJ2-3, the complete variable domain is DTGVSQNPRHKITKRGQNVTFRCDPISEHNRLYWYRQTLGQGPEFLTYFQNEAQLEKSRLLSDRFSAERPKGSFSTLEIQRTEQGDSAMYLCASQTWGPDTQYFGPGTRLTVL.

J is TRBJ2-7 and V is TRBV28; D uncertain. This CDR3 spans 12 amino acids. V was clipped by 2 bases and J by 6 bases, with 8 bases between them. CDR1 is MDHEN, CDR2 SYDVKM, per germline. CDR3 region: CASSLGWSEQYV. CDR3 sequence (DNA): TGTGCCAGCAGTTTAGGATGGAGCGAGCAGTACGTC.

The J gene is TRBJ2-7, the V gene TRBV6-1, with a tentative D call TRBD1 (6 bases). The ends were cut back, 1 base at V and 4 bases at J, with 8 bases in the middle. The CDR3 length is 13 residues. CDR1 and CDR2 (germline): MNHNS, SASEGT. DNA of the CDR3: TGTGCCAGCAGTGAAGTACAGGGTTACGAGCAGTACGTC. It yields the protein CASSEVQGYEQYV.

The chain joins TRBV20-1 to TRBJ2-1, with 7 bases aligning to TRBD2. Germline V gene data show CDR1 as DFQATT and CDR2 as SNEGSKA (reference sequence). CDR3 length equals 14 residues. CDR3 in DNA: TGCAGCTTCCCCGAATCGGGGGGAACGAATGAGCAGTTCTTC. It specifies CSFPESGGTNEQFF.

In its sample, this clonotype was seen many times. This chain links TRBV25-1 with TRBJ2-7; D tentatively reads TRBD1 or TRBD2 (5 bases each). The V end was cut by 1 base, the J end by 0 bases, with 13 bases between. In germline, CDR1 is MGHDK, CDR2 SYGVNS. The CDR3 sequence is 16 residues long. The CDR3 region is CASSEFGTGISYEQYF. The DNA of the CDR3 is TGTGCCAGCAGTGAATTTGGGACCGGGATCTCCTACGAGCAGTACTTC.

This clonotype has ten or more counts. The chain is built from TRBV20-1 and TRBJ2-5, with D maybe TRBD2 (6 bases). CDR3 size: 16 residues. The ends were cut back, 6 bases at V and 1 base at J, with 21 bases in the middle. The germline V gene encodes CDR1 DFQATT and CDR2 SNEGSKA (reference sequence). CDR3 residues: CSAVELAGSRQETQYF. The CDR3 DNA reads as TGCAGTGCCGTCGAACTTGCCGGGAGCCGCCAAGAGACCCAGTACTTC.

This clonotype appeared many times. This chain joins TRBV6-6 and TRBJ1-1; no reliable D call. Trimming took 4 bases from V and 11 from J, leaving 17 bases between them. The CDR3 contains 13 residues. CDR1 is MNHNY and CDR2 is SVGAGI in the germline V gene (reference sequence). The CDR3 here is CASSLDGRRGAFF. The DNA for the CDR3 is TGTGCCAGCAGTTTGGACGGCCGACGCGGGGCTTTCTTT.

In this sample, this clonotype turned up once. The J gene is TRBJ2-3, the V gene TRBV29-1; weak D call: TRBD2 (7 bases). Germline assignment: CDR1 SQVTM and CDR2 ANQGSEA. Trimming shortened V by 8 bases and J by 5 bases, and 20 bases separated the two germline ends. The CDR3 has 14 amino acids. CDR3 bases: TGCAGCTGGGGGGGGGGCCGGGCCGGAGATACGCAGTATTTT. Amino acid sequence: CSWGGGRAGDTQYF.

The table lists this clonotype with many counts. This chain uses TRBV20-1 with TRBJ1-2, with D unresolved. V was shortened by 3 bases and J by 4 bases, with 9 bases between the two germline ends. The germline V gene has CDR1 DFQATT and CDR2 SNEGSKA (reference sequence). CDR3 size: 12 residues. CDR3 bases: TGCAGTGCTAGCGAGCGCTTCTATGGCTACACCTTC. Residues: CSASERFYGYTF.

This clonotype showed up many times. CDR3 nucleotides: TGTGCCAGCAGCTCGAGGGGAGGTTCCGAGACCCAGTACTTC. It yields the protein CASSSRGGSETQYF. V and J are TRBV5-5 and TRBJ2-5; tentative D call: TRBD2 (6 bases). Germline CDR1 reads SGHKS; CDR2 reads YYEKEE (reference sequence). V dropped 3 bases and J dropped 5 bases, with 14 bases sitting between them. The CDR3 contains 14 residues. The complete variable domain, with remaining parts taken from reference TRBV5-5 and TRBJ2-5, reads DAGVTQSPTHLIKTRGQQVTLRCSPISGHKSVSWYQQVLGQGPQFIFQYYEKEERGRGNFPDRFSARQFPNYSSELNVNALLLGDSALYLCASSSRGGSETQYFGPGTRLLVL.